The 16 T cell receptor beta chains in this list originate from one sample, sequenced in a study of cytomegalovirus exposure and HLA in healthy donors. The table came from immunoSEQ multiplex PCR; TCRdb's copy has only in-frame clones and leaves some out. The repertoire consists of 65,000 to 90,000 clones, with 80% to 90% occurring once and the leading ten covering 3.5% to 4%. The sample comprised PBMCs. The receptors derive from a woman between 18 and 29 years old in good health and CMV-seropositive.

The chain is built from TRBV2 and TRBJ1-4; D is undetermined. Germline CDR1 is SNHLY and CDR2 is FYNNEI. Trimming stripped 3 bases from V and 7 bases from J, with 9 bases between. The CDR3 is 13 residues long. As DNA, the CDR3 is TGTGCCAGCAGTGATCGGAGGAGTGAAAAACTGTTTTTT. This sequence encodes CASSDRRSEKLFF.

The chain has TRBV30 and TRBJ1-4, with D maybe TRBD1 (6 bases). The CDR3 covers 14 residues. In germline, CDR1 is GTSNPN, CDR2 SVGIG (reference sequence). Trimming stripped 0 bases from V and 6 bases from J, with 11 bases between. The CDR3 here is CAWSVGGWDEKLFF. The DNA of the CDR3 is TGTGCCTGGAGTGTAGGGGGATGGGATGAAAAACTGTTTTTT.

The chain recombines TRBV11-3 with TRBJ1-5; D might be TRBD1 (5 bases). CDR1 is SGHNT and CDR2 is YENEEA in the germline V gene. Trimming took off 1 base at V and 1 base at J, with 11 bases between the two ends. The CDR3 runs 16 residues. The CDR3 nucleotides read TGTGCCAGCAGCTTAGGCGCAGGGCTGAGCAATCAGCCCCAGCATTTT. Translating it yields CASSLGAGLSNQPQHF.

This chain joins TRBV5-6 and TRBJ1-3, with D uncertain. This CDR3 comprises 14 residues. Germline loops: CDR1 SGHDT, CDR2 YYEEEE. Trimming removed 3 bases from V and 1 base from J, with 8 bases in between. CDR3 sequence (DNA): TGTGCCAGCAGCTCCGGGATTTCTGGAAACACCATATATTTT. Translated, it gives CASSSGISGNTIYF. The entire variable domain, with the rest obtained from reference TRBV5-6 and TRBJ1-3, is as follows: DAGVTQSPTHLIKTRGQQVTLRCSPKSGHDTVSWYQQALGQGPQFIFQYYEEEERQRGNFPDRFSGHQFPNYSSELNVNALLLGDSALYLCASSSGISGNTIYFGEGSWLTVV.

This clone was seen ten or more times. This chain joins TRBV6-4 and TRBJ2-2; TRBD2 aligns across 11 bases. CDR3 size: 18 residues. The trim removed 5 bases at V and 4 bases at J, leaving 12 bases unmatched. Germline CDR1 MRHNA, CDR2 SNTAGT. The CDR3 loop reads CASSRVAGGPAGTGELFF. The CDR3, as DNA: TGTGCCAGCAGTCGAGTAGCGGGAGGGCCCGCGGGCACCGGGGAGCTGTTTTTT.

This chain joins TRBV10-3 and TRBJ2-3; 9 bases fit TRBD2. Germline assignment: CDR1 ENHRY and CDR2 SYGVKD. The CDR3 has 13 amino acids. V shed 6 bases, J shed 3 bases, and the junction held 1 base outside the gene matches. The DNA of the CDR3 is TGTGCCATCAGGGGACTAGCTACAGATACGCAGTATTTT. Translation gives CAIRGLATDTQYF.

This clone has just one count. This chain uses TRBV7-9 with TRBJ2-3; no firm D call. V was cut by 1 base and J by 1 base, with 3 bases left in between. Germline V gene data show CDR1 as SEHNR and CDR2 as FQNEAQ (reference sequence). The CDR3 covers 13 residues. For the CDR3, the DNA is TGTGCCAGCAGCTTAGTAGGCACAGATACGCAGTATTTT. It specifies CASSLVGTDTQYF. The full variable domain, rest sourced from reference TRBV7-9 and TRBJ2-3, is DTGVSQNPRHKITKRGQNVTFRCDPISEHNRLYWYRQTLGQGPEFLTYFQNEAQLEKSRLLSDRFSAERPKGSFSTLEIQRTEQGDSAMYLCASSLVGTDTQYFGPGTRLTVL.

The chain employs TRBV4-3 and TRBJ1-2; D is uncertain. The CDR3 spans 15 residues. Germline V gives CDR1 LGHNA, CDR2 YSLEER. Trimming pared 0 bases from V and 4 bases from J, leaving 12 bases between. The CDR3 region has the DNA TGCGCCAGCAGCCAAGAGAGGCACCAGTCCTATGGCTACACCTTC. It codes for CASSQERHQSYGYTF.

The chain couples TRBV4-2 to TRBJ1-3; a possible D gene is TRBD1 (6 bases). This CDR3 spans 19 amino acids. Looked up from germline, CDR1 is LGHNA and CDR2 is YNFKEQ. With 3 bases removed from V and 0 bases from J, the gap between germline ends came to 21 bases. The CDR3 sequence: CASSHRQDIVRGSGNTIYF. The CDR3 coding sequence is TGTGCCAGCAGCCACCGACAAGATATAGTCAGGGGCTCTGGAAACACCATATATTTT.

The chain carries TRBV19 and TRBJ1-1; D might be TRBD1 (6 bases). The germline V gene encodes CDR1 LNHDA and CDR2 SQIVND (reference sequence). The CDR3 has 18 residues. Trimming took off 7 bases at V and 6 bases at J, with 30 bases between the two ends. CDR3 loop: CASTSGEGRLGEGAEAFF. In nucleotides, the CDR3 is TGTGCCAGTACCTCCGGGGAGGGGCGCTTGGGTGAGGGGGCTGAAGCTTTCTTT. Full variable domain (rest looked up from reference TRBV19 and TRBJ1-1): DGGITQSPKYLFRKEGQNVTLSCEQNLNHDAMYWYRQDPGQGLRLIYYSQIVNDFQKGDIAEGYSVSREKKESFPLTVTSAQKNPTAFYLCASTSGEGRLGEGAEAFFGQGTRLTVV.

The chain recombines TRBV7-9 with TRBJ2-2; TRBD1 agrees at 11 bases. With V trimmed by 1 base and J by 6 bases, 10 bases remained unmatched. This CDR3 comprises 18 residues. CDR1 and CDR2 from the germline V gene are SEHNR and FQNEAQ (reference sequence). The DNA of the CDR3 is TGTGCCAGCAGCTTAGAATCCGGACAGGGGGCGCACGCCGGGGAGCTGTTTTTT. Translating gives CASSLESGQGAHAGELFF.

The chain has TRBV7-2 and TRBJ1-1; D remains ambiguous. V was trimmed by 5 bases and J by 1 base, leaving 17 bases between them. This CDR3 comprises 16 residues. Germline CDR1 is SGHTA and CDR2 is FQGNSA. The CDR3 DNA sequence: TGTGCCAGCAGCAAAGGAGGCAGCTACACGAACACTGAAGCTTTCTTT. This sequence encodes CASSKGGSYTNTEAFF.

The V and J genes are TRBV18 and TRBJ1-2, with 7 bases identical to TRBD1. The V gene end was trimmed by 3 bases and the J gene end by 7 bases; junction bases not matched to a gene: 14. The V gene's germline CDR1 is KGHSH and CDR2 LQKENI. The CDR3 spans 16 residues. The CDR3 DNA reads as TGTGCCAGCTCACCCAGAGACAGGGTGGAGGAGCGTGGCTACACCTTC. Translation: CASSPRDRVEERGYTF. The variable domain in full, completed from reference TRBV18 and TRBJ1-2, reads NAGVMQNPRHLVRRRGQEARLRCSPMKGHSHVYWYRQLPEEGLKFMVYLQKENIIDESGMPKERFSAEFPKEGPSILRIQQVVRGDSAAYFCASSPRDRVEERGYTFGSGTRLTVV.

The chain links TRBV6-1 to TRBJ2-2; 11 bases are a match to TRBD2. V trimming: 6 bases; J trimming: 5 bases; junction bases outside the gene matches: 5. This CDR3 has 15 amino acids. Germline V gives CDR1 MNHNS, CDR2 SASEGT. The CDR3 nucleotides are TGTGCCAGCAGCCCCACTAGCGGGAGTACCGGGGAGCTGTTTTTT. It encodes CASSPTSGSTGELFF.

The chain links TRBV4-1 to TRBJ2-7; 9 nucleotides match TRBD2. After removal of 5 bases from V and 2 bases from J, the junction contained 7 bases not matched to a gene. Per germline, CDR1 MGHRA and CDR2 YSYEKL. CDR3 length: 15 residues. The DNA of the CDR3 is TGCGCCAGCAGCTATCTAGCGGGGCCCACCTACGAGCAGTACTTC. Translated, it gives CASSYLAGPTYEQYF.

The CDR3 DNA follows: TGTGCCAGCAGCTCATCGGGAACTGTGCATGAGCAGTTCTTC. Its translation: CASSSSGTVHEQFF. This chain joins TRBV11-3 and TRBJ2-1; weak D call: TRBD2 (5 bases). The CDR3 is made up of 14 amino acids. Per the germline V gene, CDR1 is SGHNT and CDR2 is YENEEA. V was pared by 4 bases and J by 8 bases, with 15 bases between.